This T cell receptor beta chain was retrieved from a study of T cells in Graves' hyperthyroidism and ophthalmopathy. Overall study results and limits: Within blood appeared most thyroid clonotypes that had expanded above 0.001.

This CDR3 contains 14 residues. Germline V gives CDR1 PRHDT, CDR2 FYEKMQ (reference sequence). J lost 8 bases, V lost 1 base, and 5 bases had no gene match. In regard to this clonotype: What it binds is unknown.

Researchers amplified the TCR beta CDR3 regions from RNA transcripts. The HTBI primer set served for first-round RT-PCR of the TCR CDR3. TCRdb reprocessed the multiplex PCR reads via MiXCR and lists one record per CDR3 protein. The sample shows a few hundred thousand distinct CDR3 sequences, about a sixth of them seen only once. The receptor comes from a woman between 18 and 30 years old with Graves' ophthalmopathy. Sequencing input: blood. The rearrangement uses TRBV13 and TRBJ1-2; 9 bases agree with TRBD1. The CDR3: CASSLAWTGDGYTF. As DNA, the CDR3 is TGTGCCAGCAGCTTAGCCTGGACAGGGGACGGCTACACCTTC.